A single TCR beta chain is shown here with its context. The V and J ends lost 1 base and 5 bases, in that order; junction bases with no gene match: 4. This CDR3 region has 16 residues. CDR1 KGHSH and CDR2 LQKENI come from the germline V gene. This entry comes from a study of blood T cell repertoires in COVID-19. Across the study: The cDNA or gDNA used as material had been derived from T cells, B-cell-depleted T cells, or PBMCs.

The Seattle patients joined while their infection was active and were tracked longitudinally afterward. Method: immunoSEQ multiplex PCR; TCRdb's copy keeps in-frame clones and lacks some. Of around 60,000 clones in the sample, about three quarters are singletons; the top ten hold approximately 20%. V and J are TRBV18 and TRBJ2-3; TRBD1 agrees at 12 bases. This receptor was obtained from a man between 25 and 39 years old with COVID-19, enrolled during active disease. Sample: peripheral blood. The CDR3 DNA sequence: TGTGCCAGCTCACCACAAGGGACAGGGGGCGGAGATACGCAGTATTTT. Translation gives CASSPQGTGGGDTQYF.